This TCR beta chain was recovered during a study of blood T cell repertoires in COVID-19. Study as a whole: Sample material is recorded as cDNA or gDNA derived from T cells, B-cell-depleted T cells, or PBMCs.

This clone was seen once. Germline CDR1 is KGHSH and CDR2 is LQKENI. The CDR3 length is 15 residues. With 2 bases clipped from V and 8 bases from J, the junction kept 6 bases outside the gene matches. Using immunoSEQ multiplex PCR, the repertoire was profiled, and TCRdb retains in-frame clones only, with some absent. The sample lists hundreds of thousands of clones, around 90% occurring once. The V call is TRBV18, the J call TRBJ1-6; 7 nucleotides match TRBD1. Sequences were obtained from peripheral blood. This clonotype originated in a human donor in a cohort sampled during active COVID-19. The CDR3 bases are TGTGCCAGCTCACCAAGGGGACAGAGATATTCACCCCTCCACTTT. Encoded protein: CASSPRGQRYSPLHF.